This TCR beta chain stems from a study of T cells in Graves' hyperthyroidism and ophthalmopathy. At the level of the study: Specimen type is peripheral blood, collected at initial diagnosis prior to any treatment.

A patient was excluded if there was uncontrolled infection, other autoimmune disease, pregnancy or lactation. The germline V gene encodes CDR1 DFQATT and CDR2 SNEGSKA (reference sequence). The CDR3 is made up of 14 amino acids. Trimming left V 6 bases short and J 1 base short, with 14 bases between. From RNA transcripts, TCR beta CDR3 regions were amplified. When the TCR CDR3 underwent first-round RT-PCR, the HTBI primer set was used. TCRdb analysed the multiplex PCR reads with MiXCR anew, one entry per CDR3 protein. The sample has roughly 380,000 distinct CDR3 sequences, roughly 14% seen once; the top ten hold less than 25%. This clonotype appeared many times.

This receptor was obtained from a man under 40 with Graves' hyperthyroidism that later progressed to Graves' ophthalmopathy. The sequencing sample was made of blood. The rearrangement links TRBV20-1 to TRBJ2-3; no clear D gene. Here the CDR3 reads CSATDKAGTDTQYF. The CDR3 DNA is TGCAGTGCCACCGACAAAGCAGGCACAGATACGCAGTATTTT.